This T cell receptor (beta chain) originates from a study of T cells in Graves' hyperthyroidism and ophthalmopathy. Amplified TCR beta CDR3 regions derived from RNA transcripts. TCR CDR3 regions were first amplified by RT-PCR with HTBI primers. One entry per CDR3 protein results from TCRdb running MiXCR on the multiplex PCR reads. The sample has roughly 290,000 distinct CDR3 sequences, around 13% seen once. Germline V gene data show CDR1 as ENHRY and CDR2 as SYGVKD. The CDR3 sequence is 13 residues long. Trimming removed 7 bases at V and 2 bases at J, with 10 bases between. Ten or more counts support this clonotype.

The sequence came from a woman aged 40-49 years with Graves' hyperthyroidism. The sequencing sample was made of blood. The J gene is TRBJ2-3, the V gene TRBV10-3; no definite D call. The CDR3 is CAITPSSTDTQYF. DNA for the CDR3: TGTGCCATCACCCCGAGCTCCACAGATACGCAGTATTTT.